This TCR beta chain emerged from a study of blood T cells in healthy people across ages. A J-beta primer mix and a sample-barcoded 5' primer were used in a second PCR of about 7 to 12 cycles. From the 5' RACE reads, TCRdb called clonotypes with MiXCR, one entry per CDR3 protein. The sample holds more than 600,000 distinct CDR3 sequences, about 25% seen once. Germline trimming cut 4 bases from V and 2 bases from J; bases unmatched to any gene: 10. There are 15 residues in the CDR3. In germline, CDR1 is SQVTM, CDR2 ANQGSEA. The data also belong to a second study, concerning T cells of mothers and their children. That report adds: Sequencing returned over 8 million TCR beta CDR3 reads per mother and several million per child.

The specimen sequenced was blood. The gene calls are TRBV29-1 and TRBJ2-7; 8 bases are a match to TRBD2. This clonotype originated in a boy under 18 in good health. CDR3 amino acids: CSVVGLAGLTYEQYF. The CDR3 coding sequence is TGCAGCGTTGTCGGATTAGCGGGGCTAACCTACGAGCAGTACTTC.